The 32 T cell receptor beta chains below all came from one sample that was sequenced in a study of Graves' ophthalmopathy and Graves' hyperthyroidism. From RNA, the CDR3 regions of TCR beta chains were amplified and sequenced. HTBI-primed first-round RT-PCR preceded second-round multiplex PCR. One entry per CDR3 protein, called by TCRdb with MiXCR from the multiplex PCR reads. Here the sample spans approximately 210,000 distinct CDR3 sequences, under 30% being singletons. Sequencing used peripheral blood. All receptors derive from a man aged 45-65 years with Graves' ophthalmopathy.

This clonotype was observed a handful of times. V usage is TRBV12-3 or TRBV12-4 and J usage is TRBJ1-1; D perhaps matches TRBD1 (6 bases). CDR3 length equals 14 residues. V was pared by 7 bases and J by 6 bases, with 18 bases between. The DNA of the CDR3 is TGTGCCAGCACCATCGACAGGCTTAGCGCTGAAGCTTTCTTT. It specifies CASTIDRLSAEAFF.

This chain joins TRBV6-1 and TRBJ1-5; D call uncertain. Trimming took off 2 bases at V and 1 base at J, with 18 bases between the two ends. This CDR3 has 18 amino acids. Germline values: CDR1 MNHNS, CDR2 SASEGT. The CDR3 DNA reads TGTGCCAGCAGTGAATATATCTTGCTCGGCAGGAGCAATCAGCCCCAGCATTTT. Protein product: CASSEYILLGRSNQPQHF.

This clonotype was seen at least ten times. This chain joins TRBV20-1 and TRBJ2-2, with 13 bases lining up with TRBD2. Germline assignment: CDR1 DFQATT and CDR2 SNEGSKA (reference sequence). The CDR3 loop spans 15 amino acids. With V trimmed by 1 base and J by 6 bases, 2 bases remained unmatched. The DNA of the CDR3 is TGCAGTGCTAGAGTAGGACTAGCGGGAGCCGGGGAGCTGTTTTTT. It specifies CSARVGLAGAGELFF.

V gene TRBV24-1 combines with J gene TRBJ2-5, with 7 bases fitting TRBD2. V lost 9 bases and J lost 5; bases outside the gene matches: 11. Germline loops: CDR1 KGHDR, CDR2 SFDVKD. This CDR3 comprises 14 residues. The CDR3 loop reads CATAEGRALETQYF. The CDR3 DNA reads as TGTGCCACCGCGGAGGGGAGGGCCCTGGAGACCCAGTACTTC.

This clonotype occurred many times. This rearrangement joins TRBV7-8 to TRBJ2-7, with D unresolved. Germline-derived CDR1 and CDR2 are SGHVS and FQNEAQ. The CDR3 is 13 amino acids. Trimming stripped 1 base from V and 1 base from J, with 5 bases between. The CDR3 sequence: CASSLEESYEQYF. Written as DNA, the CDR3 is TGTGCCAGCAGCTTAGAAGAGTCCTACGAGCAGTACTTC.

In its sample, this clonotype was seen many times. The V and J genes are TRBV11-2 and TRBJ2-7; 13 nucleotides line up with TRBD2. J gave up 5 bases and V 2 bases, and 3 bases lay outside the gene matches. The CDR3 contains 15 residues. Germline V gene lookup returns CDR1 SGHAT and CDR2 FQNNGV. The CDR3 bases are TGTGCCAGCAGCTTATCAGGGACTAGCGGGAACGAGCAGTACTTC. As protein: CASSLSGTSGNEQYF.

The table lists this clonotype with many counts. The gene calls are TRBV7-9 and TRBJ2-4; perhaps TRBD1 as D (6 bases). The length of the CDR3 is 15 residues. Germline V gives CDR1 SEHNR, CDR2 FQNEAQ (reference sequence). Trimming shortened V by 6 bases and J by 8 bases, and 20 bases separated the two germline ends. For the CDR3, the DNA is TGTGCCAGCAGACAGGGAGAAGGGGGTATGGACATTCAGTACTTC. Translating gives CASRQGEGGMDIQYF.

This chain uses TRBV6-2 or TRBV6-3 with TRBJ1-1; D not resolved. CDR3 length equals 15 residues. Deletions cut 5 bases from V and 1 base from J, with 14 bases between. Germline assignment: CDR1 MNHEY and CDR2 SVGEGT. This CDR3 is CASSNGPRGNTEAFF. The CDR3 DNA is TGTGCCAGCAGTAACGGGCCCCGAGGGAACACTGAAGCTTTCTTT.

The CDR3 DNA sequence: TGTGCCAGCAGTGGGACAGGGTCTCGCTACGAGCAGTACTTC. Translated, it gives CASSGTGSRYEQYF. The J gene is TRBJ2-7, the V gene TRBV12-3 or TRBV12-4, with 9 bases that match TRBD1. The V segment lost 5 bases and the J segment 3 bases; nucleotides outside the gene matches: 5. The CDR3 totals 14 residues.

This clonotype was picked up many times. The V call is TRBV11-2, the J call TRBJ2-7, with D perhaps TRBD1 (6 bases). The CDR3 has 11 residues. Germline assignment: CDR1 SGHAT and CDR2 FQNNGV. The germline V and J ends were trimmed by 1 base and 8 bases, with 6 bases remaining between them. This chain's CDR3 is CASSLGGQQYF. For the CDR3, the DNA is TGTGCCAGCAGCTTAGGGGGGCAGCAGTACTTC.

In its sample, this clonotype was seen many times. The chain uses TRBV27 and TRBJ2-2; tentatively, D is TRBD1 (5 bases). Per germline, CDR1 MNHEY and CDR2 SMNVEV (reference sequence). Trimming took 5 bases from V and 7 from J, leaving 11 bases between them. This CDR3 has 13 amino acids. CDR3 in DNA: TGTGCCAGCAGTGGCAGGGTGGGCGGGGAGCTGTTTTTT. It encodes CASSGRVGGELFF.

This clonotype was detected ten times or more. The J gene is TRBJ2-2, the V gene TRBV2, with TRBD2 as a possible D gene (6 bases). The CDR3 has 18 residues. With 4 bases removed from V and 2 bases from J, the gap between germline ends came to 20 bases. The V gene's germline CDR1 is SNHLY and CDR2 FYNNEI. The CDR3 coding sequence is TGTGCCAGCAGTGTCCCCCGAGGAGGGCACAGAAACACCGGGGAGCTGTTTTTT. It yields the protein CASSVPRGGHRNTGELFF.

This clonotype has at least ten counts. The chain carries TRBV19 and TRBJ1-5; a weak D match, TRBD1 (5 bases). The CDR3 is made up of 19 amino acids. Germline V gene sequence: CDR1 LNHDA, CDR2 SQIVND (reference sequence). The ends were cut back, 2 bases at V and 3 bases at J, with 23 bases in the middle. The CDR3, as DNA: TGTGCCAGTAGTATATTGAGTGGAGAGGCACAGGCGCTCAATCAGCCCCAGCATTTT. It encodes CASSILSGEAQALNQPQHF.

This clonotype was counted ten times or more. This chain joins TRBV18 and TRBJ2-7; 7 bases agree with TRBD2. The CDR3 is made up of 15 amino acids. Germline V gene lookup returns CDR1 KGHSH and CDR2 LQKENI. V was clipped by 3 bases and J by 5 bases; unmatched bases: 10. CDR3 region: CASSPQRGSPNEQYF. The CDR3, as DNA: TGTGCCAGCTCACCTCAACGCGGGAGCCCCAACGAGCAGTACTTC. Variable domain in full (rest from reference TRBV18 and TRBJ2-7): NAGVMQNPRHLVRRRGQEARLRCSPMKGHSHVYWYRQLPEEGLKFMVYLQKENIIDESGMPKERFSAEFPKEGPSILRIQQVVRGDSAAYFCASSPQRGSPNEQYFGPGTRLTVT.

The V call is TRBV6-5, the J call TRBJ1-2; the D is unclear. The V gene lost 4 bases and the J gene lost 11 bases, with 14 bases spanning the gap. Germline CDR1 is MNHEY and CDR2 is SVGAGI. This CDR3 is 12 amino acids long. The CDR3 nucleotides read TGTGCCAGCAGTTCTCGCGGGGAGTATTACACCTTC. Protein: CASSSRGEYYTF.

The V and J genes are TRBV28 and TRBJ2-5; D gene uncertain. The germline CDR1 and CDR2 sequences are MDHEN and SYDVKM. Trimming stripped 5 bases from V and 1 base from J, with 11 bases between. This CDR3 is built from 14 residues. CDR3 nucleotides: TGTGCCAGCAGTCACCTGTTGGGCCAAGAGACCCAGTACTTC. Translation gives CASSHLLGQETQYF.

There are many counts of this clonotype. V usage is TRBV12-3 or TRBV12-4 and J usage is TRBJ1-3, with TRBD1 as a possible D gene (6 bases). V shed 6 bases and J shed 4 bases, with 10 bases lying between them. This CDR3 spans 13 amino acids. This chain's CDR3 is CASSQGQGNTIYF. Written as DNA, the CDR3 is TGTGCCAGCAGCCAAGGACAGGGAAACACCATATATTTT.

This clonotype was recorded many times. The V gene is TRBV3-1, the J gene TRBJ2-3; D call uncertain. The germline CDR1 and CDR2 sequences are LGHDT and YNNKEL (reference sequence). The CDR3 has 13 amino acids. The ends were cut back, 2 bases at V and 0 bases at J, with 3 bases in the middle. The CDR3 sequence: CASSQISTDTQYF. CDR3 DNA: TGTGCCAGCAGCCAAATTAGCACAGATACGCAGTATTTT.

At least ten counts were recorded for this clonotype. The CDR3 coding sequence is TGTGCCAGCAGTCTCTCCGGACCAGGGGAAGAGACCCAGTACTTC. Protein: CASSLSGPGEETQYF. The chain recombines TRBV28 with TRBJ2-5, with D maybe TRBD1 (6 bases). Germline CDR1 and CDR2: MDHEN and SYDVKM. The CDR3 is made up of 15 amino acids. V shed 5 bases and J shed 3 bases, with 16 bases lying between them.

The rearrangement joins TRBV7-8 to TRBJ2-5; TRBD1 is a possible D gene (6 bases). The CDR3 is made up of 15 amino acids. The germline gives CDR1 SGHVS, CDR2 FQNEAQ. The V end lost 5 bases, the J end lost 5 bases, and 18 bases lay between the germline ends. The CDR3 region is CASSNPEGGVETQYF. The DNA of the CDR3 is TGTGCCAGCAGCAATCCCGAAGGGGGAGTCGAGACCCAGTACTTC. Full variable domain (missing parts from reference TRBV7-8 and TRBJ2-5): GAGVSQSPRYKVAKRGQDVALRCDPISGHVSLFWYQQALGQGPEFLTYFQNEAQLDKSGLPSDRFFAERPEGSVSTLKIQRTQQEDSAVYLCASSNPEGGVETQYFGPGTRLLVL.

The chain is built from TRBV29-1 and TRBJ2-7, with TRBD2 matching over 8 bases. J was trimmed by 2 bases and V by 4 bases; bases with no gene match: 1. The CDR3 loop spans 12 amino acids. CDR1 and CDR2 from the germline V gene are SQVTM and ANQGSEA. In DNA, the CDR3 is TGCAGCGTTGTCGGGGGGGCCTACGAGCAGTACTTC. It specifies CSVVGGAYEQYF.

This chain joins TRBV7-2 and TRBJ1-1; no definite D call. Germline V gives CDR1 SGHTA, CDR2 FQGNSA. The CDR3 contains 14 residues. V was cut by 4 bases and J by 3 bases, with 12 bases left in between. CDR3 amino acids: CASSWSSGDTEAFF. CDR3 nucleotides: TGTGCCAGCAGCTGGTCCAGCGGGGACACTGAAGCTTTCTTT.

This clonotype was picked up many times. This chain uses TRBV5-1 with TRBJ2-5; TRBD2 matches 11 bases. J gave up 4 bases and V 0 bases, and 5 bases lay outside the gene matches. Germline assignment: CDR1 SGHRS and CDR2 YFSETQ. CDR3 size: 16 residues. CDR3 loop: CASSLDLAGGVETQYF. DNA of the CDR3: TGCGCCAGCAGCTTGGATCTAGCGGGAGGAGTAGAGACCCAGTACTTC.

This clonotype was recorded many times. The genes are TRBV9 and TRBJ2-7; D is undetermined. V lost 3 bases, J lost 2 bases, and 9 bases lay in between. CDR1 and CDR2 from the germline V gene are SGDLS and YYNGEE. CDR3 length equals 13 residues. In nucleotides, the CDR3 is TGTGCCAGCAGCGGGACGGTCACCTACGAGCAGTACTTC. Translating it yields CASSGTVTYEQYF.

This clonotype has a single count. The chain has TRBV10-3 and TRBJ2-7, with unresolved D. This CDR3 is built from 15 residues. The germline V gene has CDR1 ENHRY and CDR2 SYGVKD. The V end lost 2 bases, the J end lost 4 bases, and 15 bases lay between the germline ends. Here the CDR3 reads CAISERAGRRYEQYF. CDR3 bases: TGTGCCATCAGTGAGCGTGCAGGTCGTCGGTACGAGCAGTACTTC.

This clonotype was counted a few times. The chain joins TRBV7-2 to TRBJ2-5; weak D call: TRBD2 (6 bases). The CDR3 totals 13 residues. Trimming stripped 7 bases from V and 4 bases from J, with 13 bases between. CDR1 and CDR2 (germline): SGHTA, FQGNSA. The CDR3 nucleotides are TGTGCCAGCAACTTCGGCGGGGCAGAGACCCAGTACTTC. Protein sequence: CASNFGGAETQYF. Filled out from reference TRBV7-2 and TRBJ2-5, the complete variable domain reads GAGVSQSPSNKVTEKGKDVELRCDPISGHTALYWYRQSLGQGLEFLIYFQGNSAPDKSGLPSDRFSAERTGGSVSTLTIQRTQQEDSAVYLCASNFGGAETQYFGPGTRLLVL.

CDR3 nucleotide sequence: TGTGCCAGCAGCCAGGTGACAGATGTGGGTCAGCCCCAGCATTTT. It yields the protein CASSQVTDVGQPQHF. The genes are TRBV4-2 and TRBJ1-5; D may be TRBD1 (5 bases). This CDR3 has 15 amino acids. Germline V gives CDR1 LGHNA, CDR2 YNFKEQ. Trimming left V 3 bases short and J 6 bases short, with 15 bases between.

CDR3 nucleotide sequence: TGTGCCAGCAGTTTACGTGCGGGAGAGCACTACGAGCAGTACTTC. It codes for CASSLRAGEHYEQYF. The rearrangement uses TRBV12-3 or TRBV12-4 and TRBJ2-7; TRBD2 matches 7 bases. V dropped 2 bases and J dropped 3; count of bases not matched to a gene: 7. This CDR3 comprises 15 residues.

This clonotype has ten or more counts. This chain joins TRBV6-1 and TRBJ2-7, with D possibly being TRBD1 (6 bases). Germline assignment: CDR1 MNHNS and CDR2 SASEGT. This CDR3 region has 14 residues. V lost 5 bases to trimming and J lost 4 bases, with 15 bases between them. CDR3 region: CASSKSFTGYEQYF. DNA of the CDR3: TGTGCCAGCAGTAAGTCCTTCACAGGGTACGAGCAGTACTTC.

This clonotype was seen ten or more times. The rearrangement joins TRBV7-2 to TRBJ2-2; TRBD1 is a possible D gene (6 bases). CDR3 length: 15 residues. Per germline, CDR1 SGHTA and CDR2 FQGNSA. Trimming took off 5 bases at V and 0 bases at J, with 10 bases between the two ends. CDR3 protein: CASSLGTTNTGELFF. CDR3 bases: TGTGCCAGCAGCCTCGGGACAACGAACACCGGGGAGCTGTTTTTT.

This sequence joins TRBV11-2 and TRBJ2-3; possibly TRBD2 for D (6 bases). V gave up 1 base and J gave up 4 bases, with 12 bases separating them. Germline V gene lookup returns CDR1 SGHAT and CDR2 FQNNGV. The CDR3 sequence is 15 residues long. The CDR3, as DNA: TGTGCCAGCAGCTTAGGCGGGGCCCTCCCAGATACGCAGTATTTT. The encoded protein is CASSLGGALPDTQYF. Full variable domain (outside the CDR3, taken from reference TRBV11-2 and TRBJ2-3): EAGVAQSPRYKIIEKRQSVAFWCNPISGHATLYWYQQILGQGPKLLIQFQNNGVVDDSQLPKDRFSAERLKGVDSTLKIQPAKLEDSAVYLCASSLGGALPDTQYFGPGTRLTVL.

This clonotype was seen at least ten times. V usage is TRBV6-2 or TRBV6-3 and J usage is TRBJ2-7, with D perhaps TRBD2 (6 bases). Germline V gene data show CDR1 as MNHEY and CDR2 as SVGEGT. Trimming removed 7 bases at V and 3 bases at J, with 13 bases between. The CDR3 has 13 residues. The CDR3 coding sequence is TGTGCCAGCAAGGAGGACTACCTCTACGAGCAGTACTTC. This sequence encodes CASKEDYLYEQYF.